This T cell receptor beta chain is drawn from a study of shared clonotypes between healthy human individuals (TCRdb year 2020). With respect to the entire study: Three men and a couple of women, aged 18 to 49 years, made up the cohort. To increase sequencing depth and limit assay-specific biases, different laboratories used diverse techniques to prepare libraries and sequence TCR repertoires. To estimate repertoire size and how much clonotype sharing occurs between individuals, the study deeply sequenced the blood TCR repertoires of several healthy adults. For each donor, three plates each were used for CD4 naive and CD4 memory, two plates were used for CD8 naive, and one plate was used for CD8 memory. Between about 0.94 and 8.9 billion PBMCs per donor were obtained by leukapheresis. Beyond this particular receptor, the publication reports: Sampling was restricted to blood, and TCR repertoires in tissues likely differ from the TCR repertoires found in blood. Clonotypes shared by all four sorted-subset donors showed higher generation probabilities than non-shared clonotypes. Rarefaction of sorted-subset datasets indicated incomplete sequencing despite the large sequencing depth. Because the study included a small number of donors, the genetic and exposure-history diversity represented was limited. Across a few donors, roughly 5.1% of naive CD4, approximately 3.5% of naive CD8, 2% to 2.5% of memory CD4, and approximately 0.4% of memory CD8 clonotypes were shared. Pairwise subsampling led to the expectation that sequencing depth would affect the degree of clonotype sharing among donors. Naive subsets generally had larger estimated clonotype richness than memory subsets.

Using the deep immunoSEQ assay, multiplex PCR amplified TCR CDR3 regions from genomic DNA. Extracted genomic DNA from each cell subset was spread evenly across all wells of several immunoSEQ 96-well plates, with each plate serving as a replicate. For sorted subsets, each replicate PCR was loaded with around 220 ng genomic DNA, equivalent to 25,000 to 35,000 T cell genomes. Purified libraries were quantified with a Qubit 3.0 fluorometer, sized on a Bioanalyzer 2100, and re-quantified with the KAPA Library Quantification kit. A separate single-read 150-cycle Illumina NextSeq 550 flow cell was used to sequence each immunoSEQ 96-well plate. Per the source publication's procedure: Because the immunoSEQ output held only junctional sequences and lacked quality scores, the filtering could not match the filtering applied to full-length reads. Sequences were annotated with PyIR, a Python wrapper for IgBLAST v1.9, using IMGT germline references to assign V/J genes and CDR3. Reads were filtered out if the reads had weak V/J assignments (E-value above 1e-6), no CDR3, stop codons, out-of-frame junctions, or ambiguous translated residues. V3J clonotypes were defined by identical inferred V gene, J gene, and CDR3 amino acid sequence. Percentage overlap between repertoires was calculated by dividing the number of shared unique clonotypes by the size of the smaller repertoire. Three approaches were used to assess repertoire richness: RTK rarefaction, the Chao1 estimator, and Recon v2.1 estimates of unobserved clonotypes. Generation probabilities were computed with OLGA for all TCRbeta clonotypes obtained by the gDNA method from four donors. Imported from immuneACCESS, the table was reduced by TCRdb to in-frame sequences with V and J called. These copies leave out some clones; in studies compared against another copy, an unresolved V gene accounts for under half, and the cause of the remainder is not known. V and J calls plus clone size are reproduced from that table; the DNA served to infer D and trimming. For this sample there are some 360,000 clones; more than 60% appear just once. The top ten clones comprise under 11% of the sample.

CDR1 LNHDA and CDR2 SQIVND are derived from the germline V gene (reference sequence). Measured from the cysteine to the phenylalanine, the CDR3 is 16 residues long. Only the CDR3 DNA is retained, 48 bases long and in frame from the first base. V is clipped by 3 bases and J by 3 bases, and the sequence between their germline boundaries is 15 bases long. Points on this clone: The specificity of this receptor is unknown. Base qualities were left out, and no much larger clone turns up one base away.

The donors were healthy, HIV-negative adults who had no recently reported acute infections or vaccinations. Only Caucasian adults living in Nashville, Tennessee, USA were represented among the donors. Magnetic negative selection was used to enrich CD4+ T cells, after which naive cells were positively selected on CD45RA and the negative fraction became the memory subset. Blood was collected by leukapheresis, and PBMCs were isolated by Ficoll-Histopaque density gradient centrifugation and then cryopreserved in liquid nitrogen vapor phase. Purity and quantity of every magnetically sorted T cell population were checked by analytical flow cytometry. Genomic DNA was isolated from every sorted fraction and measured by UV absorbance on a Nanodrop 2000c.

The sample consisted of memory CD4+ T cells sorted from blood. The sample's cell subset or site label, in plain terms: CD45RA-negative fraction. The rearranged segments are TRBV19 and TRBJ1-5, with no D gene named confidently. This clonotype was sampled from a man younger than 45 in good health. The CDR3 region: CASSIGPSRTNQPQHF. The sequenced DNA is TGTGCCAGTAGTATTGGCCCCTCACGAACCAATCAGCCCCAGCATTTT.